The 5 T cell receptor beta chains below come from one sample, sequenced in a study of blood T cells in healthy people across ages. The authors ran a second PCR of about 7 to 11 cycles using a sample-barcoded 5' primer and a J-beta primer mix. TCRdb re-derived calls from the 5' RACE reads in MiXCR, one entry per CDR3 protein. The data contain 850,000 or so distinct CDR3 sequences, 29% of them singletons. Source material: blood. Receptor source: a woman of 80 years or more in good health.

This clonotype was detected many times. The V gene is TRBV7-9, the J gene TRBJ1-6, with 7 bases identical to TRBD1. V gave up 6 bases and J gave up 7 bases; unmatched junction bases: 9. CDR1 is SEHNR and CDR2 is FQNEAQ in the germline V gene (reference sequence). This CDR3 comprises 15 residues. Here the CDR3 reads CASSRDRVINSPLHF. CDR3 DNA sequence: TGTGCCAGCAGTAGAGACAGGGTCATAAATTCACCCCTCCACTTT.

CDR3 sequence reads: CASRLAGLDTQYF. The CDR3 DNA is TGTGCCAGCAGGCTAGCGGGGTTGGATACGCAGTATTTT. The genes are TRBV7-2 and TRBJ2-3; 9 nucleotides line up with TRBD2. There are 13 residues in the CDR3. The junction had 4 bases not matched to a gene; V was cut back by 6 bases and J by 6 bases. The germline CDR1 and CDR2 sequences are SGHTA and FQGNSA.

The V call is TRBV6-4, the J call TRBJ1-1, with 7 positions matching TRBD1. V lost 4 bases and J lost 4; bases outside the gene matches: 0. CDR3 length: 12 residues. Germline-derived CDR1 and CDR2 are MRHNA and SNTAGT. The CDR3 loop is CASSAGGTEAFF. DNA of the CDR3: TGTGCCAGCAGTGCAGGGGGCACTGAAGCTTTCTTT.

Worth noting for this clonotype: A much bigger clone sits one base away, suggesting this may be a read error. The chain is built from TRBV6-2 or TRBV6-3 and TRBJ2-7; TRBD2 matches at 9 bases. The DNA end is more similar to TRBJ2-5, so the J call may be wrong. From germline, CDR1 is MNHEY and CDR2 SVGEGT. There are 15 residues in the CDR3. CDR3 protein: CASRRSAGGRETQYF. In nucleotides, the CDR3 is TGTGCCAGCAGACGCTCAGCGGGGGGCCGAGAGACCCAGTACTTC.

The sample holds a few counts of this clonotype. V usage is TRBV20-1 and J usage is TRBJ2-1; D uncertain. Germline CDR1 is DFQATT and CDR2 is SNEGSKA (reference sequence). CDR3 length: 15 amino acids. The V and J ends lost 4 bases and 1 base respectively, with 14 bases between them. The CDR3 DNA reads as TGCAGTGCTATGAATCGGAAGTCGTCCTACAATGAGCAGTTCTTC. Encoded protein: CSAMNRKSSYNEQFF.